Reported below is one T cell receptor (beta chain). This record comes from a study of PD-1 blockade in classical Hodgkin lymphoma. Data came from immunoSEQ multiplex PCR; TCRdb stores just in-frame clones and leaves some out. This table has 25,000 to 35,000 clones, around four fifths appearing once. All patients experienced relapse after autologous stem cell transplantation, and brentuximab vedotin exposure was variable. Germline loops: CDR1 LNHDA, CDR2 SQIVND (reference sequence). CDR3 length: 15 residues. Trimming removed 4 bases from V and 8 bases from J; junction bases left unmatched: 8. The specimen comprised peripheral blood mononuclear cells (PBMCs), sampled before the second cycle of nivolumab. The V call is TRBV19, the J call TRBJ1-4, with 9 bases that match TRBD1. The TCR sequence derives from a human donor with classical Hodgkin lymphoma. The CDR3 DNA is TGTGCCAGTAGTACCTTCTCCGGGACAGGGGAAAAACTGTTTTTT. This sequence encodes CASSTFSGTGEKLFF.